This T cell receptor beta chain was sequenced for a study of shared clonotypes between healthy human individuals. Findings and limits, study-wide: Non-shared clonotypes had lower generation probabilities than clonotypes shared by all four sorted-subset donors. Limitation of the genetic and exposure-history diversity represented came from the few donors.

Remarks on this clone: The antigen remains unidentified.

It was approximately 0.2 ug DNA, 25,000 to 35,000 T cell genomes, that sorted-subset replicate PCRs used. Here immunoSEQ multiplex PCR was the method, and the copy in TCRdb shows in-frame clones only, minus some. The data hold roughly 1,100,000 clones, with more than 60% observed a single time. The source is a man between 18 and 29 years old in good health. Sequenced input: memory CD4+ T cells sorted from blood. Subset here: CD45RA-negative fraction.

The CDR3: CASSKGCVGQRPYEQYF. The CDR3 DNA is TGTGCCAGCAGCAAAGGTTGTGTGGGACAGAGGCCCTACGAGCAGTACTTC. The chain has TRBV21-1 and TRBJ2-7; TRBD1, as called in the table, went unchecked against the DNA. TRBV21-1 is a pseudogene. The CDR3 sequence is 17 residues long.